Below are 28 T cell receptor beta chains sequenced from a single sample in a study of radiation and T cells in renal cell carcinoma. The repertoire was sequenced with immunoSEQ multiplex PCR; TCRdb's copy has only in-frame clones and lacks some. The repertoire includes about 62,000 clones, 70% to 80% of them detected once, and approximately 7% sits in the top ten. As for time point: blood 4 weeks post-SBRT, at nephrectomy. Treatment: 15 Gy SBRT to primary tumor, nephrectomy 4 weeks later. Sample: blood, taken from a patient whose treatment included radiotherapy and nephrectomy. These receptors all stem from a man in his 60s with renal cell carcinoma.

The chain recombines TRBV5-1 with TRBJ2-5; D is unclear. The ends were cut back, 0 bases at V and 5 bases at J, with 14 bases in the middle. The germline V gene encodes CDR1 SGHRS and CDR2 YFSETQ. This CDR3 is built from 15 residues. Here the CDR3 reads CASSLGTGEVETQYF. Here the CDR3 DNA reads TGCGCCAGCAGCTTGGGGACGGGCGAAGTTGAGACCCAGTACTTC. The variable domain in full, with the rest retrieved from reference TRBV5-1 and TRBJ2-5, is KAGVTQTPRYLIKTRGQQVTLSCSPISGHRSVSWYQQTPGQGLQFLFEYFSETQRNKGNFPGRFSGRQFSNSRSEMNVSTLELGDSALYLCASSLGTGEVETQYFGPGTRLLVL.

CDR3 DNA: TGTGCCAGCAGCGACAGCTACTACGAGCAGTACTTC. This translates into CASSDSYYEQYF. The chain couples TRBV7-9 to TRBJ2-7; tentatively, D is TRBD1 (5 bases). V was cut by 5 bases and J by 3 bases, with 8 bases left in between. This CDR3 contains 12 residues. Germline V gene data show CDR1 as SEHNR and CDR2 as FQNEAQ (reference sequence).

This clone was recorded only once. This chain links TRBV9 with TRBJ2-1, with unresolved D. Germline V lookup: CDR1 SGDLS, CDR2 YYNGEE. V dropped 3 bases and J dropped 0 bases, with 10 bases sitting between them. The CDR3 sequence is 15 residues long. The CDR3 nucleotides read TGTGCCAGCAGCGACAGCCTGAGCTCCTACAATGAGCAGTTCTTC. Its protein is CASSDSLSSYNEQFF.

The chain joins TRBV19 to TRBJ2-1; 13 bases map to TRBD2. Germline CDR1 and CDR2: LNHDA and SQIVND (reference sequence). V lost 4 bases and J lost 7; bases outside the gene matches: 4. This CDR3 contains 15 residues. CDR3 DNA: TGTGCCAGTAGTAGGGGGACTAGCGGGGCAAATGAGCAGTTCTTC. This codes for CASSRGTSGANEQFF. Full variable domain (missing parts from reference TRBV19 and TRBJ2-1): DGGITQSPKYLFRKEGQNVTLSCEQNLNHDAMYWYRQDPGQGLRLIYYSQIVNDFQKGDIAEGYSVSREKKESFPLTVTSAQKNPTAFYLCASSRGTSGANEQFFGPGTRLTVL.

With regard to this clone: A much bigger clone sits one base away, suggesting this may be a read error. This same CDR3 is encoded by further DNA sequences in the sample. The chain employs TRBV18 and TRBJ1-2; D gene uncertain. CDR3 length: 17 residues. Between the trimmed V and J ends, which lost 1 base and 0 bases, there was a span of 15 bases. Germline V lookup: CDR1 KGHSH, CDR2 LQKENI. The CDR3 coding sequence is TGTGCCAGCTCACCACTGACGACGGCAGCTTCTAACTATGGCTACACCTTC. Amino acids: CASSPLTTAASNYGYTF.

The chain uses TRBV7-9 and TRBJ1-2, with D perhaps matching TRBD1 (6 bases). Germline CDR1 reads SEHNR; CDR2 reads FQNEAQ (reference sequence). The CDR3 covers 14 residues. Trimming removed 2 bases at V and 7 bases at J, with 14 bases between. The CDR3 nucleotides are TGTGCCAGCAGCTTAATGGTGGGGGCGGCTGGCTACACCTTC. Residues: CASSLMVGAAGYTF.

The rearrangement uses TRBV15 and TRBJ1-1; D is possibly TRBD1 (5 bases). Trimming pared 5 bases from V and 3 bases from J, leaving 7 bases between. Germline values: CDR1 LNHNV, CDR2 YYDKDF (reference sequence). CDR3 length: 12 amino acids. The CDR3 is CATSLGDTEAFF. CDR3 DNA sequence: TGTGCCACCAGCCTGGGGGACACTGAAGCTTTCTTT.

This clone appeared a single time. This chain connects TRBV9 to TRBJ1-2, with D uncertain. V gave up 2 bases and J gave up 5 bases, with 16 bases separating them. This CDR3 has 15 residues. CDR1 is SGDLS and CDR2 is YYNGEE in the germline V gene. DNA for the CDR3: TGTGCCAGCAGCGTCACCCCGGGAGAAATTTATGGCTACACCTTC. This encodes CASSVTPGEIYGYTF.

CDR3 in DNA: TGTGCCAGCGCCCTTCGGTTACTCCATTTT. Protein product: CASALRLLHF. The V gene is TRBV6-1, the J gene TRBJ1-5; D is undetermined. Germline V gives CDR1 MNHNS, CDR2 SASEGT. There are 10 residues in the CDR3. The V end lost 8 bases, the J end lost 16 bases, and 15 bases lay between the germline ends.

This chain uses TRBV7-8 with TRBJ2-1; 11 positions match TRBD2. The germline V gene has CDR1 SGHVS and CDR2 FQNEAQ. The V gene end was trimmed by 5 bases and the J gene end by 0 bases; junction bases not matched to a gene: 9. The CDR3 consists of 18 residues. The CDR3 protein is CASSPGLAALDSYNEQFF. For the CDR3, the DNA is TGTGCCAGCAGCCCGGGACTAGCGGCCCTTGACTCCTACAATGAGCAGTTCTTC. Drawing the rest from reference TRBV7-8 and TRBJ2-1, the complete variable domain is GAGVSQSPRYKVAKRGQDVALRCDPISGHVSLFWYQQALGQGPEFLTYFQNEAQLDKSGLPSDRFFAERPEGSVSTLKIQRTQQEDSAVYLCASSPGLAALDSYNEQFFGPGTRLTVL.

The rearrangement links TRBV7-2 to TRBJ2-5; D possibly corresponds to TRBD1 (5 bases). The last part of the DNA fits TRBJ2-7 better; the J call may be wrong. The CDR3 totals 15 residues. CDR1 SGHTA and CDR2 FQGNSA come from the germline V gene. The CDR3, as DNA: TGTGCCAGCAGCTTAGAGGGGTTACTTGTCTACGAGCAGTACTTC. Translating gives CASSLEGLLVYEQYF.

In its sample, this clone was seen a few times. The V gene is TRBV18, the J gene TRBJ1-2, with unresolved D. V lost 3 bases and J 0 bases, leaving 8 bases between the germline ends. The CDR3 totals 14 residues. In germline, CDR1 is KGHSH, CDR2 LQKENI. The CDR3 spells CASSPGASNYGYTF. The CDR3 DNA reads TGTGCCAGCTCACCCGGTGCATCTAACTATGGCTACACCTTC.

The chain recombines TRBV6-5 with TRBJ2-1, with D maybe TRBD1 (6 bases). CDR1 is MNHEY, CDR2 SVGAGI, per germline. This CDR3 is built from 13 residues. The V end was cut by 6 bases, the J end by 5 bases, with 11 bases between. DNA of the CDR3: TGTGCCAGCAGACTGGACAGTCACAATGAGCAGTTCTTC. This translates into CASRLDSHNEQFF.

For the CDR3, the DNA is TGTGCCAGCAGCCAAGACCGGAGCTCCTACGAGCAGTACTTC. Its protein is CASSQDRSSYEQYF. This rearrangement joins TRBV7-2 to TRBJ2-7; the D is unclear. Germline CDR1 and CDR2: SGHTA and FQGNSA. V was pared by 5 bases and J by 0 bases, with 11 bases between. The CDR3 totals 14 residues.

In its sample, this clone was seen a few times. The J gene is TRBJ2-2, the V gene TRBV15; D may be TRBD2 (5 bases). The CDR3 consists of 17 residues. With 0 bases removed from V and 2 bases from J, the gap between germline ends came to 13 bases. CDR1 LNHNV and CDR2 YYDKDF come from the germline V gene (reference sequence). The CDR3 sequence: CATSRDGETKNTGELFF. The CDR3 region has the DNA TGTGCCACCAGCAGAGATGGGGAGACAAAAAACACCGGGGAGCTGTTTTTT.

The genes are TRBV10-3 and TRBJ2-7; D is perhaps TRBD1 (6 bases). The CDR3 loop spans 15 amino acids. Trimming removed 0 bases from V and 2 bases from J, with 11 bases in between. Germline V gene data show CDR1 as ENHRY and CDR2 as SYGVKD. The CDR3 sequence is CAISESEGDPYEQYF. The DNA for the CDR3 is TGTGCCATCAGTGAGTCCGAGGGGGACCCCTACGAGCAGTACTTC.

This clone came up a few times. This chain connects TRBV25-1 to TRBJ1-3, with 7 bases matching TRBD1. After removal of 5 bases from V and 1 base from J, the junction contained 2 bases not matched to a gene. The CDR3 runs to 14 residues. Germline lookup yields CDR1 MGHDK and CDR2 SYGVNS. The CDR3 here is CASSRQGSGNTIYF. CDR3 sequence (DNA): TGTGCCAGCAGTCGACAGGGTTCTGGAAACACCATATATTTT.

The chain recombines TRBV6-6 with TRBJ2-7; D possibly corresponds to TRBD2 (5 bases). Germline CDR1 is MNHNY and CDR2 is SVGAGI (reference sequence). The CDR3 is 14 residues long. V was pared by 0 bases and J by 3 bases, with 9 bases between. The CDR3 spells CASSYSEGNYEQYF. CDR3 in DNA: TGTGCCAGCAGTTACTCAGAGGGAAACTACGAGCAGTACTTC.

This chain connects TRBV7-9 to TRBJ2-7, with D perhaps assigned TRBD1 or TRBD2 (5 bases each). Trimming removed 5 bases from V and 3 bases from J, with 17 bases in between. CDR3 length: 15 amino acids. From germline, CDR1 is SEHNR and CDR2 FQNEAQ (reference sequence). Here the CDR3 DNA reads TGTGCCAGCAGCGTCCACCGGGACCGTCTCTACGAGCAGTACTTC. It specifies CASSVHRDRLYEQYF.

This clone was observed a handful of times. This sequence joins TRBV30 and TRBJ1-2, with D unresolved. Germline V gene sequence: CDR1 GTSNPN, CDR2 SVGIG (reference sequence). CDR3 size: 14 residues. The V gene lost 0 bases and the J gene lost 4 bases, with 12 bases spanning the gap. The CDR3 DNA reads as TGTGCCTGGAGTGTAAGGGCATTGAGCTATGGCTACACCTTC. This codes for CAWSVRALSYGYTF.

The chain recombines TRBV6-1 with TRBJ1-2, with 7 bases lining up with TRBD1. This CDR3 is built from 13 residues. Germline V gives CDR1 MNHNS, CDR2 SASEGT. With V trimmed by 6 bases and J by 5 bases, 6 bases remained unmatched. CDR3 nucleotide sequence: TGTGCCAGCAGCGAGGACAGGAGATATGGCTACACCTTC. This codes for CASSEDRRYGYTF.

V gene TRBV16 combines with J gene TRBJ2-7; TRBD1 matches at 11 bases. The germline gives CDR1 KGHSY, CDR2 FQNENV. J lost 3 bases, V lost 4 bases, and 2 bases had no gene match. There are 14 residues in the CDR3. The CDR3 region has the DNA TGTGCCAGCAGCCTCGGGACAGGGGGCTACGAGCAGTACTTC. It specifies CASSLGTGGYEQYF.

The rearrangement links TRBV5-6 to TRBJ2-5; D gene uncertain. Trimming removed 3 bases at V and 0 bases at J, with 6 bases between. Germline values: CDR1 SGHDT, CDR2 YYEEEE. The CDR3 covers 13 residues. CDR3 nucleotides: TGTGCCAGCAGCTCAGACTACCAAGAGACCCAGTACTTC. It translates to CASSSDYQETQYF.

This sequence joins TRBV7-9 and TRBJ1-2, with D perhaps TRBD1 (5 bases). The CDR3 has 13 amino acids. Per the germline V gene, CDR1 is SEHNR and CDR2 is FQNEAQ (reference sequence). The V gene lost 1 base and the J gene lost 9 bases, with 12 bases spanning the gap. CDR3 DNA sequence: TGTGCCAGCAGCTTAGACGGGGGTTGGAGCTACACCTTC. Protein sequence: CASSLDGGWSYTF.

The V gene is TRBV7-8, the J gene TRBJ2-1; no definite D call. In germline, CDR1 is SGHVS, CDR2 FQNEAQ. This CDR3 has 13 residues. V was clipped by 1 base and J by 5 bases, with 6 bases between them. The CDR3 reads CASSLGLNNEQFF. The CDR3 DNA is TGTGCCAGCAGCTTAGGACTTAACAATGAGCAGTTCTTC.

This clone appeared once. The V gene is TRBV7-2, the J gene TRBJ1-1; D is undetermined. The germline V and J ends were trimmed by 3 bases and 8 bases, with 10 bases remaining between them. This CDR3 spans 12 amino acids. Germline CDR1 is SGHTA and CDR2 is FQGNSA. The DNA for the CDR3 is TGTGCCAGCAGCTTCTTTAGGAACGAAGCTTTCTTT. Its protein product is CASSFFRNEAFF.

The chain is built from TRBV6-1 and TRBJ2-3; D may be TRBD2 (5 bases). The CDR3 is made up of 15 amino acids. Germline V gene data show CDR1 as MNHNS and CDR2 as SASEGT. V lost 8 bases and J lost 6, with 21 bases in between. CDR3 sequence reads: CASLITMEVPDTQYF. CDR3 nucleotides: TGTGCCAGCCTGATTACTATGGAGGTTCCCGATACGCAGTATTTT.

The genes are TRBV2 and TRBJ2-3; D is undetermined. Trimming left V 1 base short and J 4 bases short, with 9 bases between. CDR3 length equals 14 residues. Germline CDR1 is SNHLY and CDR2 is FYNNEI. The CDR3 reads CASSEDRAADTQYF. Written as DNA, the CDR3 is TGTGCCAGCAGTGAAGACCGTGCAGCAGATACGCAGTATTTT.